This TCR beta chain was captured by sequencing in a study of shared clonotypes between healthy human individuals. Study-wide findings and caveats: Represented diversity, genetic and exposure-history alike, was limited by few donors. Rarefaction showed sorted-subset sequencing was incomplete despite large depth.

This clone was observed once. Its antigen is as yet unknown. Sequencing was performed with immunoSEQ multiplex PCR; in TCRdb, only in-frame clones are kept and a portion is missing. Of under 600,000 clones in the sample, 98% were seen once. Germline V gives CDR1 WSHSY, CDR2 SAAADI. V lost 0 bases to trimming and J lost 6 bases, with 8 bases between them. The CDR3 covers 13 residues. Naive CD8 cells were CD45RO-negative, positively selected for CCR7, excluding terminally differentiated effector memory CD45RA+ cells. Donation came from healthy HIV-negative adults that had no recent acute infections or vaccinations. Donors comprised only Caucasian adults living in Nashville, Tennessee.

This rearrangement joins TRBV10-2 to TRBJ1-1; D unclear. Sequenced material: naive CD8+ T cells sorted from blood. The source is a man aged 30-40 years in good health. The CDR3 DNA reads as TGCGCCAGCAGTGAGTCGGGCCGGCCTGAAGCTTTCTTT. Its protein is CASSESGRPEAFF.